One and the same sample provided the 20 T cell receptor beta chains below, sequenced in a study of T-cell memory formation after mild COVID-19. Each CDR3 protein gets one entry after TCRdb re-called the 5' RACE reads with MiXCR. In the table there are approximately 250,000 distinct CDR3 sequences, over 15% of which are singletons. Sequencing was done on a sample of PBMCs or a T cell subset sorted from them (not recorded which). The receptors originated from a man aged 18 to 29 who had mild COVID-19 (a few samples of this study predate the infection). Cell type and time point are not known.

This clonotype was seen only a few times. The chain recombines TRBV21-1 with TRBJ2-3; whether TRBD1, the table's D call, matches the DNA was not checked. TRBV21-1 is a pseudogene locus. This CDR3 is built from 13 residues. The chain's CDR3 is CASTPDSTDTQYF. As DNA, the CDR3 is TGTGCCAGCACCCCCGACAGCACAGATACGCAGTATTTT.

The chain combines TRBV5-1 with TRBJ1-1; TRBD1 is a possible D gene (6 bases). With 2 bases removed from V and 6 bases from J, the gap between germline ends came to 11 bases. CDR1 is SGHRS, CDR2 YFSETQ, per germline. The CDR3 is 13 amino acids. The CDR3 DNA reads TGCGCCAGCAGCTTAGATTCAGGGGCTGAAGCTTTCTTT. This sequence encodes CASSLDSGAEAFF. Variable domain in full (rest from reference TRBV5-1 and TRBJ1-1): KAGVTQTPRYLIKTRGQQVTLSCSPISGHRSVSWYQQTPGQGLQFLFEYFSETQRNKGNFPGRFSGRQFSNSRSEMNVSTLELGDSALYLCASSLDSGAEAFFGQGTRLTVV.

This clonotype was seen repeatedly, ten times or more. The chain couples TRBV4-3 to TRBJ2-5; 12 nucleotides align to TRBD2. V lost 4 bases to trimming and J lost 5 bases; unmatched junction nucleotides: 5. The germline gives CDR1 LGHNA, CDR2 YSLEER. CDR3 length: 15 residues. The CDR3 is CASSRLAGVGETQYF. The CDR3 DNA sequence: TGCGCCAGCAGCCGACTAGCGGGGGTGGGTGAGACCCAGTACTTC.

This clonotype has a handful of counts. The chain links TRBV11-2 to TRBJ2-7; TRBD1 matches 9 bases. The CDR3 loop spans 15 amino acids. CDR1 is SGHAT and CDR2 is FQNNGV in the germline V gene. The J segment lost 2 bases and the V segment lost 6 bases, leaving 8 bases of the junction unmatched. The chain's CDR3 is CASRFLRDRAYEQYF. The DNA for the CDR3 is TGTGCCAGCAGGTTTCTCCGGGACAGGGCCTACGAGCAGTACTTC.

The V and J genes are TRBV3-1 and TRBJ1-2, with TRBD1 as a possible D gene (6 bases). The germline V and J ends were trimmed by 2 bases and 9 bases, with 10 bases remaining between them. CDR3 length equals 12 residues. Germline V gives CDR1 LGHDT, CDR2 YNNKEL (reference sequence). CDR3 loop: CASSQSDRSYTF. The CDR3 DNA reads as TGTGCCAGCAGCCAATCCGACAGGAGCTACACCTTC.

This clonotype was seen ten or more times. The gene calls are TRBV28 and TRBJ2-7; possible D gene TRBD2, 5 bases. V lost 5 bases, J lost 2 bases, and 16 bases lay in between. From germline, CDR1 is MDHEN and CDR2 SYDVKM. The CDR3 loop spans 15 amino acids. The CDR3 nucleotides read TGTGCCAGCAGTCCCCGTGGGAGAGGGACCTACGAGCAGTACGTC. It yields the protein CASSPRGRGTYEQYV.

This chain connects TRBV6-6 to TRBJ1-1; 8 nucleotides match TRBD1. V lost 4 bases and J lost 4; bases outside the gene matches: 2. The germline CDR1 and CDR2 sequences are MNHNY and SVGAGI (reference sequence). This CDR3 contains 13 residues. The CDR3 sequence is CASSSGTGTEAFF. In DNA, the CDR3 is TGTGCCAGCAGTTCAGGGACAGGCACTGAAGCTTTCTTT.

This clonotype was recorded only once. A junction end diverges from the germline sequence, so it may reflect a read error. The V and J genes are TRBV3-1 and TRBJ2-1; D remains unclear. In germline, CDR1 is LGHDT, CDR2 YNNKEL (reference sequence). The CDR3 totals 12 residues. CDR3 amino acids: CASSQPSYNEQF. CDR3 DNA sequence: TGTGCCAGCAGTCAGCCCTCCTACAATGAGCAGTTC.

The V and J genes are TRBV30 and TRBJ1-1; 10 positions agree with TRBD1. The CDR3 length is 12 residues. Looked up from germline, CDR1 is GTSNPN and CDR2 is SVGIG (reference sequence). J gave up 10 bases and V 5 bases, and 7 bases lay outside the gene matches. The CDR3 spells CAWAGQGILAFF. The CDR3 DNA sequence: TGTGCCTGGGCGGGACAGGGGATTTTAGCTTTCTTT.

A few counts support this clonotype. CDR3 in amino acids: CASSYSLGRRTNEKLFF. The CDR3 nucleotides read TGTGCCAGCAGTTACTCGCTGGGTCGGAGAACTAATGAAAAACTGTTTTTT. This sequence joins TRBV6-2 or TRBV6-3 and TRBJ1-4; D remains ambiguous. Germline V lookup: CDR1 MNHEY, CDR2 SVGEGT. Trimming removed 0 bases at V and 1 base at J, with 12 bases between. There are 17 residues in the CDR3.

In this sample, this clonotype turned up a few times. This chain links TRBV10-3 with TRBJ2-7, with a tentative D call TRBD2 (6 bases). CDR3 length equals 14 residues. V was pared by 5 bases and J by 2 bases, with 13 bases between. Germline CDR1 and CDR2: ENHRY and SYGVKD. DNA of the CDR3: TGTGCCATCAGTACTAGCTACCATCCCTACGAGCAGTACGTC. It translates to CAISTSYHPYEQYV.

The chain links TRBV4-1 to TRBJ1-5; 8 bases match TRBD1. The length of the CDR3 is 16 residues. CDR1 and CDR2 from the germline V gene are MGHRA and YSYEKL. V was clipped by 4 bases and J by 2 bases; unmatched bases: 7. DNA for the CDR3: TGCGCCAGCAGCCGGACAGGGTTGGGAGGCAATCAGCCCCAGCATTTT. Residues: CASSRTGLGGNQPQHF.

The table lists this clonotype with a few counts. The V call is TRBV4-3, the J call TRBJ2-7; 9 nucleotides line up with TRBD1. This CDR3 is 16 amino acids long. With 3 bases clipped from V and 3 bases from J, the junction kept 9 bases outside the gene matches. Germline CDR1 and CDR2: LGHNA and YSLEER. In DNA form, the CDR3 reads TGCGCCAGCAGCCAGGAGAACCGGGACAGGGACTACGAGCAGTACTTC. Protein sequence: CASSQENRDRDYEQYF.

This clonotype was picked up many times. The chain uses TRBV12-3 or TRBV12-4 and TRBJ2-7, with D possibly TRBD1 on 5 matching bases. V shed 5 bases and J shed 3 bases, with 8 bases lying between them. This CDR3 has 12 amino acids. CDR3 sequence: CASSPGFYEQYF. The CDR3 coding sequence is TGTGCCAGCAGTCCAGGGTTCTACGAGCAGTACTTC.

CDR3 sequence (DNA): TGTGCCAGCAGCTTAGACTGGGGCGCTAACTATGGCTACACCTTC. Amino acids: CASSLDWGANYGYTF. The chain couples TRBV7-9 to TRBJ1-2, with D possibly being TRBD1 (5 bases). Germline V gives CDR1 SEHNR, CDR2 FQNEAQ (reference sequence). This CDR3 is built from 15 residues. V lost 1 base and J 0 bases, leaving 9 bases between the germline ends. Supplemented by reference TRBV7-9 and TRBJ1-2, the full variable domain reads DTGVSQNPRHKITKRGQNVTFRCDPISEHNRLYWYRQTLGQGPEFLTYFQNEAQLEKSRLLSDRFSAERPKGSFSTLEIQRTEQGDSAMYLCASSLDWGANYGYTFGSGTRLTVV.

This clonotype occurred a few times. A read error may account for a junction end that differs from germline. The chain recombines TRBV2 with TRBJ1-1; D perhaps matches TRBD1 (5 bases). CDR1 and CDR2 from the germline V gene are SNHLY and FYNNEI. This CDR3 comprises 11 residues. CDR3 DNA: TGTGCCGGCAGGGTGAACACTGAAGCTTTCTTT. Translated: CAGRVNTEAFF.

The sample holds one count of this clonotype. The gene calls are TRBV9 and TRBJ2-5; weak D call: TRBD1 (5 bases). V lost 4 bases and J 0 bases, leaving 16 bases between the germline ends. The germline V gene encodes CDR1 SGDLS and CDR2 YYNGEE. The CDR3 runs to 16 residues. The CDR3 DNA sequence: TGTGCCAGCAGCCTGGGCAGGGTTGAGAACCAAGAGACCCAGTACTTC. Translated: CASSLGRVENQETQYF. Using reference TRBV9 and TRBJ2-5 for the parts outside the CDR3, the full variable domain is DSGVTQTPKHLITATGQRVTLRCSPRSGDLSVYWYQQSLDQGLQFLIQYYNGEERAKGNILERFSAQQFPDLHSELNLSSLELGDSALYFCASSLGRVENQETQYFGPGTRLLVL.

The chain is built from TRBV10-3 and TRBJ2-1; 8 positions agree with TRBD2. The CDR3 contains 14 residues. Germline values: CDR1 ENHRY, CDR2 SYGVKD. V lost 4 bases to trimming and J lost 8 bases; unmatched junction nucleotides: 7. In nucleotides, the CDR3 is TGTGCCATCAGTGTCCAGCGGGGGTTCCATGAGCAGTTCTTC. Encoded protein: CAISVQRGFHEQFF.

This chain connects TRBV28 to TRBJ2-2; D unclear. Between the trimmed V and J ends, which lost 7 bases and 2 bases, there was a span of 11 bases. CDR3 size: 14 residues. CDR1 MDHEN and CDR2 SYDVKM come from the germline V gene. CDR3 coding DNA: TGTGCCAGCAAAGGGCCCACAAACACCGGGGAGCTGTTTTTT. Protein: CASKGPTNTGELFF.

In its sample, this clonotype was seen once. The rearrangement uses TRBV21-1 and TRBJ2-3; the table names TRBD2, a call not compared with the DNA. TRBV21-1 has pseudogene status. The CDR3 spans 16 residues. CDR3: CASSNHSPPSTDTQYF. Written as DNA, the CDR3 is TGTGCCAGCAGCAACCACAGCCCTCCTAGCACAGATACGCAGTATTTT.